The next 20 T cell receptor beta chains were all read from a single sample in a study of neoadjuvant anti-PD-1 for oral cavity cancer. The repertoire was sequenced with immunoSEQ multiplex PCR; TCRdb's copy has only in-frame clones and lacks some. In the table there are 15,000 to 20,000 clones, 55% to 75% of which are singletons. Specimen: PBMCs, collected before nivolumab (anti-PD-1) treatment. These receptors all stem from a person aged 40 to 85 with oral cavity squamous cell carcinoma.

The count of this clone is one. The chain uses TRBV6-5 and TRBJ2-1; 10 bases are shared with TRBD1. The CDR3 runs to 16 residues. From germline, CDR1 is MNHEY and CDR2 SVGAGI. J lost 3 bases, V lost 4 bases, and 6 bases had no gene match. Here the CDR3 reads CASSSPGDRGYNEQFF. The CDR3 bases are TGTGCCAGCAGTTCCCCGGGGGACAGGGGCTACAATGAGCAGTTCTTC.

The V gene is TRBV4-2, the J gene TRBJ2-7; 10 bases map to TRBD2. Germline trimming cut 3 bases from V and 5 bases from J; bases unmatched to any gene: 10. Germline CDR1 and CDR2: LGHNA and YNFKEQ. The CDR3 sequence is 16 residues long. The CDR3: CASSHKAGGPSDEQYF. In DNA, the CDR3 is TGTGCCAGCAGCCATAAAGCGGGAGGGCCTAGCGACGAGCAGTACTTC.

This clone was found a few times. The chain couples TRBV27 to TRBJ2-6, with D tentatively TRBD1 (5 bases). The V and J ends lost 4 bases and 2 bases respectively, with 9 bases between them. Germline V gene data show CDR1 as MNHEY and CDR2 as SMNVEV (reference sequence). This CDR3 spans 15 amino acids. The DNA for the CDR3 is TGTGCCAGCAGTTCCAGGGTGGCTGGGGCCAACGTCCTGACTTTC. Translated, it gives CASSSRVAGANVLTF.

This clone was detected only a few times. The chain links TRBV6-6 to TRBJ1-2; 9 nucleotides match TRBD1. This CDR3 has 16 residues. Trimming took 3 bases from V and 6 from J; bases not matched to a gene: 11. Germline V gives CDR1 MNHNY, CDR2 SVGAGI (reference sequence). The CDR3 region is CASSYTGGDPSDGYTF. The CDR3 region has the DNA TGTGCCAGCAGTTATACAGGGGGCGACCCTTCGGATGGCTACACCTTC.

This clone was observed a handful of times. This chain uses TRBV23-1 with TRBJ1-1; possible D gene TRBD1, 5 bases. TRBV23-1 is sorted into the ORF group, with uncertain function. CDR3 length equals 14 residues. V lost 3 bases to trimming and J lost 0 bases, with 8 bases between them. The CDR3 DNA sequence: TGCGCCAGCAGTCAGGGGCGCATGAACACTGAAGCTTTCTTT. It encodes CASSQGRMNTEAFF.

The table lists this clone with a few counts. This chain uses TRBV6-6 with TRBJ1-2; no clear D. This CDR3 is built from 13 residues. CDR1 MNHNY and CDR2 SVGAGI come from the germline V gene (reference sequence). V lost 4 bases to trimming and J lost 2 bases, with 8 bases between them. The CDR3, as DNA: TGTGCCAGCAGTTCCGGGGTAAACTATGGCTACACCTTC. It is translated as CASSSGVNYGYTF.

In this sample, this clone turned up a few times. The chain uses TRBV14 and TRBJ1-2; D perhaps matches TRBD1 (6 bases). Germline loops: CDR1 SGHDN, CDR2 FVKESK. There are 15 residues in the CDR3. The ends were cut back, 4 bases at V and 0 bases at J, with 12 bases in the middle. CDR3 amino acids: CASSRGAAANYGYTF. In DNA form, the CDR3 reads TGTGCCAGCAGCCGGGGGGCAGCTGCTAACTATGGCTACACCTTC.

V usage is TRBV6-1 and J usage is TRBJ2-1; possible D gene TRBD2, 5 bases. Trimming removed 8 bases at V and 6 bases at J, with 14 bases between. The CDR3 has 13 residues. Germline CDR1 reads MNHNS; CDR2 reads SASEGT. CDR3 sequence: CASVRRALNEQFF. The CDR3 region has the DNA TGTGCCAGCGTGCGGCGGGCCCTCAATGAGCAGTTCTTC.

In nucleotides, the CDR3 is TGTGCCACCACGGAAAGACAGAATCCAACCTATGGCTACACCTTC. This encodes CATTERQNPTYGYTF. The chain uses TRBV10-3 and TRBJ1-2, with D possibly TRBD1 on 5 matching bases. Trimming took off 10 bases at V and 4 bases at J, with 22 bases between the two ends. This CDR3 spans 15 amino acids. Germline lookup yields CDR1 ENHRY and CDR2 SYGVKD.

The chain couples TRBV6-5 to TRBJ2-7; D perhaps matches TRBD2 (7 bases). The V gene lost 4 bases and the J gene lost 4 bases, with 14 bases spanning the gap. CDR1 is MNHEY, CDR2 SVGAGI, per germline. The CDR3 contains 14 residues. The CDR3 loop reads CASSSLRGAYEQYF. The CDR3, as DNA: TGTGCCAGCAGTTCCCTACGGGGGGCTTACGAGCAGTACTTC.

This clone was seen a few times. The chain joins TRBV19 to TRBJ1-1, with D unresolved. This CDR3 comprises 18 residues. Germline CDR1 and CDR2: LNHDA and SQIVND (reference sequence). Trimming removed 0 bases from V and 0 bases from J, with 17 bases in between. The CDR3, as DNA: TGTGCCAGTAGTATAGATTTGGGGTCAGGCGCCTTGAACACTGAAGCTTTCTTT. This translates into CASSIDLGSGALNTEAFF.

The chain links TRBV2 to TRBJ2-1, with D perhaps matching TRBD1 (5 bases). This CDR3 is 16 amino acids long. The germline V gene has CDR1 SNHLY and CDR2 FYNNEI. V lost 3 bases to trimming and J lost 0 bases, with 12 bases between them. The CDR3 region has the DNA TGTGCCAGCAGTGATCAAGGACACAGCTCCTACAATGAGCAGTTCTTC. Translated, it gives CASSDQGHSSYNEQFF.

This clone occurred once. Here the CDR3 reads CASRVQVTDTQYF. DNA of the CDR3: TGTGCCAGCAGGGTACAGGTCACAGATACGCAGTATTTT. The chain joins TRBV2 to TRBJ2-3, with TRBD1 as a possible D gene (5 bases). Germline V lookup: CDR1 SNHLY, CDR2 FYNNEI. The CDR3 length is 13 residues. Deletions cut 6 bases from V and 2 bases from J, with 9 bases between.

The chain employs TRBV11-2 and TRBJ2-5, with TRBD1 as a possible D gene (5 bases). The CDR3 spans 14 residues. Per the germline V gene, CDR1 is SGHAT and CDR2 is FQNNGV. V shed 1 base and J shed 2 bases, with 8 bases lying between them. For the CDR3, the DNA is TGTGCCAGCAGCTTAGGGACATTTCAAGAGACCCAGTACTTC. This sequence encodes CASSLGTFQETQYF.

The chain links TRBV29-1 to TRBJ1-1, with no clear D. V lost 5 bases and J 3 bases, leaving 13 bases between the germline ends. CDR1 is SQVTM and CDR2 is ANQGSEA in the germline V gene. The CDR3 loop spans 13 amino acids. The CDR3 sequence is CSVPGLGDTEAFF. CDR3 bases: TGCAGCGTTCCCGGCCTCGGGGACACTGAAGCTTTCTTT.

This chain joins TRBV14 and TRBJ1-2; 7 nucleotides align to TRBD1. Germline V gene lookup returns CDR1 SGHDN and CDR2 FVKESK. The CDR3 runs to 15 residues. Trimming removed 4 bases from V and 3 bases from J; junction bases left unmatched: 8. The CDR3 bases are TGTGCCAGCAGCCCTGAAATACAGGGGTACTATGGCTACACCTTC. As protein: CASSPEIQGYYGYTF.

The rearrangement uses TRBV7-8 and TRBJ2-1, with 7 bases matching TRBD2. Per germline, CDR1 SGHVS and CDR2 FQNEAQ. The CDR3 is made up of 16 amino acids. Germline trimming cut 2 bases from V and 6 bases from J; bases unmatched to any gene: 10. CDR3 sequence: CASSLTGRAGSNEQFF. The CDR3 DNA follows: TGTGCCAGCAGCTTAACTGGGAGGGCCGGTTCCAATGAGCAGTTCTTC.

The V gene is TRBV20-1, the J gene TRBJ1-2; TRBD1 is a possible D gene (5 bases). CDR3 length equals 10 residues. Between the trimmed V and J ends, which lost 5 bases and 7 bases, there was a span of 8 bases. Per germline, CDR1 DFQATT and CDR2 SNEGSKA (reference sequence). The CDR3 is CSAPDSGYTF. DNA of the CDR3: TGCAGTGCTCCTGACAGTGGCTACACCTTC.

The chain is built from TRBV6-4 and TRBJ1-1, with 7 bases lining up with TRBD1. Trimming removed 2 bases from V and 4 bases from J; junction bases left unmatched: 28. The length of the CDR3 is 22 residues. Germline assignment: CDR1 MRHNA and CDR2 SNTAGT. CDR3 bases: TGTGCCAGCAGTGACCCAAAGACCGGGACAGAATTCAACGCCCCAACGAGCACTGAAGCTTTCTTT. As protein: CASSDPKTGTEFNAPTSTEAFF.

This chain uses TRBV5-1 with TRBJ1-5, with 8 bases fitting TRBD1. The CDR3 runs to 15 residues. The V gene end was trimmed by 5 bases and the J gene end by 0 bases; junction bases not matched to a gene: 4. The germline V gene has CDR1 SGHRS and CDR2 YFSETQ. The CDR3 nucleotides are TGCGCCAGCAGAGTGACAGGGGATAGCAATCAGCCCCAGCATTTT. Its translation is CASRVTGDSNQPQHF.